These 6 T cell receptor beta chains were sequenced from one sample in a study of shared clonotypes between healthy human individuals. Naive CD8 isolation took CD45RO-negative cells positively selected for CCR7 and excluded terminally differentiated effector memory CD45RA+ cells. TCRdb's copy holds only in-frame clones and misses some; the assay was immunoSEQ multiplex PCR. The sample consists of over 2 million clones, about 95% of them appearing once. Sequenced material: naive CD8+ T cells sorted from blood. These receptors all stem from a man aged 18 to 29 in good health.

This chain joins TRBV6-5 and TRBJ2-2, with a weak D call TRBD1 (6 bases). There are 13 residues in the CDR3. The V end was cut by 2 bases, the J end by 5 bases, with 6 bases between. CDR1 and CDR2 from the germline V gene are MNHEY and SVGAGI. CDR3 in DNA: TGTGCCAGCAGTTACGGACAGACCGGGGAGCTGTTTTTT. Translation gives CASSYGQTGELFF.

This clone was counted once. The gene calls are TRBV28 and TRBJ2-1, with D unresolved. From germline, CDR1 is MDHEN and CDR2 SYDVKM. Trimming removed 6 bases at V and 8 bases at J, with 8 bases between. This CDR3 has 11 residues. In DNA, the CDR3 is TGTGCCAGCAGCATCAACCATGAGCAGTTCTTC. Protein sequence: CASSINHEQFF.

CDR3 amino acids: CASSYTSGPKNEQFF. CDR3 nucleotides: TGTGCCAGCAGTTATACTAGCGGCCCAAAGAATGAGCAGTTCTTC. V gene TRBV6-5 combines with J gene TRBJ2-1; TRBD2 matches at 8 bases. In germline, CDR1 is MNHEY, CDR2 SVGAGI. J was trimmed by 7 bases and V by 3 bases; bases with no gene match: 8. The CDR3 covers 15 residues.

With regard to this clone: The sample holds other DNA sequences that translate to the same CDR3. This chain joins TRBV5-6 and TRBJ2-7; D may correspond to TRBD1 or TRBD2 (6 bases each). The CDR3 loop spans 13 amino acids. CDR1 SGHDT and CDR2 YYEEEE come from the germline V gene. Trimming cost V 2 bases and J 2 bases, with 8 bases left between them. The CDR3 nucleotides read TGTGCCAGCAGCTTCGGGGGCACCTACGAGCAGTACTTC. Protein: CASSFGGTYEQYF.

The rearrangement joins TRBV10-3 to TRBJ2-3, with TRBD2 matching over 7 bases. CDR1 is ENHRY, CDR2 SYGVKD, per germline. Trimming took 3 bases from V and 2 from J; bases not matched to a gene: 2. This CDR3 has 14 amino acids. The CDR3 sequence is CAISDAGDTDTQYF. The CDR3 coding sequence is TGTGCCATCAGTGACGCGGGAGACACAGATACGCAGTATTTT.

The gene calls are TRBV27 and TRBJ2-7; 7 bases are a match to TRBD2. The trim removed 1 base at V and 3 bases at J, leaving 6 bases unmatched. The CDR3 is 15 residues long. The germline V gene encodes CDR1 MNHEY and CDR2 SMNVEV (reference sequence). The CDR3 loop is CASSLFAGARYEQYF. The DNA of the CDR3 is TGTGCCAGCAGTTTATTTGCGGGAGCCCGCTACGAGCAGTACTTC.